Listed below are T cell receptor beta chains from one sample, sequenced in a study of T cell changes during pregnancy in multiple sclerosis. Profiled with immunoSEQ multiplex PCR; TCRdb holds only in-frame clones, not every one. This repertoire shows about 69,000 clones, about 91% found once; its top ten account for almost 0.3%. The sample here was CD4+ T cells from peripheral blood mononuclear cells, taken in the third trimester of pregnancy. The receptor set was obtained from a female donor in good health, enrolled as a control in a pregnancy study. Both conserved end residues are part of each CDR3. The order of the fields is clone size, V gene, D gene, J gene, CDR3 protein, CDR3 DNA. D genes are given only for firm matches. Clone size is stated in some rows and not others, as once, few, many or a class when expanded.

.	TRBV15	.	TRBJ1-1	CATSRGGGLNTEAFF	TGTGCCACCAGCAGAGGCGGGGGGCTGAACACTGAAGCTTTCTTT
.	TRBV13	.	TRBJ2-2	CASSLVLVGSSPGELFF	TGTGCCAGCAGCTTAGTGCTAGTCGGTTCCTCGCCCGGGGAGCTGTTTTTT
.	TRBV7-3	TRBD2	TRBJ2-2	CASRRGGTPNTGELFF	TGTGCCAGCAGACGGGGGGGGACCCCGAACACCGGGGAGCTGTTTTTT
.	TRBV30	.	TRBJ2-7	CAWSQGIYEQYF	TGTGCCTGGAGCCAGGGAATCTACGAGCAGTACTTC
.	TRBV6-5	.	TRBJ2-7	CATLRGAPYEQYF	TGTGCCACCCTACGGGGGGCCCCCTACGAGCAGTACTTC
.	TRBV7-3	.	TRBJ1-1	CASSLMSNTEAFF	TGTGCCAGCAGCTTAATGAGTAACACTGAAGCTTTCTTT
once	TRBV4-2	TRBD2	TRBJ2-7	CASSRREGTSNNEQYF	TGTGCCAGCAGCCGTCGAGAGGGGACTAGCAATAACGAGCAGTACTTC
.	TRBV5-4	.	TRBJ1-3	CASREGGGYSGNTIYF	TGTGCCAGCAGAGAGGGAGGGGGTTACTCTGGAAACACCATATATTTT
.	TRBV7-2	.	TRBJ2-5	CATRRGMQETQYF	TGTGCCACCAGGAGGGGGATGCAAGAGACCCAGTACTTC
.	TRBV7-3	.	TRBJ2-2	CASSLEVGELFF	TGTGCCAGCAGCTTAGAGGTCGGGGAGCTGTTTTTT
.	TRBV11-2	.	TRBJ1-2	CASSLDRTAYGYTF	TGTGCCAGCAGCTTAGACCGGACAGCCTATGGCTACACCTTC
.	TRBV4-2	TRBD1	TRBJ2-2	CASSQGLRDRNTGELFF	TGTGCCAGCAGCCAAGGTCTCCGGGACAGGAACACCGGGGAGCTGTTTTTT
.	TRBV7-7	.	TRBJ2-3	CASSSGGDTQYF	TGTGCTAGCAGCTCTGGAGGAGATACGCAGTATTTT
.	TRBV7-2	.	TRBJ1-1	CASSLEQGGEKAFF	TGTGCCAGCAGCTTAGAACAGGGTGGGGAAAAAGCTTTCTTT
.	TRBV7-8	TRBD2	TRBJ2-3	CASSLLAVADTDTQYF	TGTGCCAGCAGCTTACTAGCGGTAGCGGACACAGATACGCAGTATTTT
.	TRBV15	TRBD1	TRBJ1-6	CATSRGTGDSPLHF	TGTGCCACCAGCAGGGGGACAGGGGATTCACCCCTCCACTTT
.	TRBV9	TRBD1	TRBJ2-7	CASSSGQGVYNEQYF	TGTGCCAGCAGCTCCGGACAGGGGGTCTACAACGAGCAGTACTTC
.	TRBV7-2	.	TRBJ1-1	CASGTGPNTEAFF	TGTGCCAGTGGCACAGGCCCGAACACTGAAGCTTTCTTT
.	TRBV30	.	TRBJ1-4	CAWSGTNEKLFF	TGTGCCTGGTCCGGGACAAATGAAAAACTGTTTTTT
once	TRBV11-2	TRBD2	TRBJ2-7	CASSLSGGASYEQYF	TGTGCCAGCAGCTTAAGCGGGGGGGCCTCCTACGAGCAGTACTTC
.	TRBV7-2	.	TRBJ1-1	CASSFRTVRNTEAFF	TGTGCCAGCAGCTTTCGGACAGTGAGGAACACTGAAGCTTTCTTT
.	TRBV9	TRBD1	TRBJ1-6	CASSVGSGQAGASPLHF	TGTGCCAGCAGCGTAGGATCGGGACAGGCAGGGGCTTCACCCCTCCACTTT